The T cell receptor beta chain described here comes from a study of blood T cell repertoires in COVID-19 (dated by TCRdb to about 2020). About the full investigation: Samples from collaborators originated in the United States, Italy and Spain and spanned both the acute and convalescent phases of COVID-19. The material from the prospective study consisted of cDNA or gDNA derived from T cells, B-cell-depleted T cells, or PBMCs. The dataset comprised deeply sampled blood TCRbeta repertoires from subjects exposed to, actively infected with, or recovered from COVID-19. A freely available public database, intended as a resource for researchers studying the immune response to SARS-CoV-2, is where the repertoires were released. Samples came from the ongoing ImmuneRACE study (first 160 participants) plus 1,254 subjects from 6 global collaborators. A de-identified subject ID, COVID-19 status, age in years and sex were almost always included in the sample metadata. Where HLA class I and class II types were available, the types were taken from metadata supplied by the sample provider, not from assay-based typing. On the study overall, not on this receptor specifically: The amount of clinical and demographic metadata varied by source and participant and was provided uncurated.

Concerning this clone: The antigen it recognizes is unknown. One base away there is no much larger clone; base qualities are not given.

Participants in the prospective study were enrolled through a virtual design, were aged about 18 to 89 years, and lived in roughly 24 United States geographic areas. Cohort assignment in the prospective study relied on participant-reported clinical history from a screening survey and a study questionnaire. Recovered participants in ImmuneRACE Cohort 3 were defined by two consecutive negative NP/OP PCR tests, clearance by a healthcare professional, or resolution of symptoms. In the prospective study, whole blood, serum and a nasopharyngeal or oropharyngeal swab were collected from each participant by mobile phlebotomists. Participants in the prospective study had the option to provide additional blood draws and questionnaires over an approximately 2-month period. Before DNA extraction, prospective study blood samples were shipped either frozen or at room temperature. The immunoSEQ Assay, a bias-controlled multiplex PCR, was used to amplify TCRbeta CDR3 regions from genomic DNA. The authors' analysis ran thus. The number of nucleated cells in each sample was estimated by amplification of reference gene primers within the assay. To quantify the absolute abundance of each unique TCRbeta CDR3 rearrangement, sequence reads were collapsed and filtered. For each sample, productive Simpson clonality was calculated as the square root of Simpson's diversity index across productive rearrangements. This is the immuneACCESS table as TCRdb keeps it, with only in-frame sequences that have V and J called. A part of the clones is gone; compared with another copy, unresolved V genes explain less than half, and the rest is unexplained. That table furnishes V, J and clone size, whereas the DNA furnished D and trimming. In this sample the table shows hundreds of thousands of clones, 80% to 90% of which occur a single time. The ten largest account for more than 0.8% of the sample.

Reading from cysteine to phenylalanine, the CDR3 counts 15 amino acids. Only CDR3 DNA remains: 45 bases, in frame from the first base. Trimming costs V 4 bases and J 8 bases, and their ends lie 18 bases apart. Via the germline V gene, CDR1 is SGHDT and CDR2 YYEEEE. Rearrangement joined TRBV5-6 to TRBJ1-4; TRBD1 is a weak D gene call, 6 bases matching. The sample was PBMCs or T cells enriched from blood (not recorded which). The clonotype was recovered from a man between 18 and 29 years old who had recovered from COVID-19. The DNA sequence is given as TGTGCCAGCAGCCGCGGACAGTCAAAGGGAGAAAAACTGTTTTTT. Translated, this gives CASSRGQSKGEKLFF.